This T cell receptor (beta chain) stems from a study of T-cell memory formation after mild COVID-19. Study-wide results and caveats: Clones that contracted clustered mainly in CM and EM if CD4+ and in EMRA if CD8+. Pre-infection memory carried some responding clones, suggesting that cross-reactive memory joined. A balance of CD4 and CD8 characterized clones contracting day 15 to 85, whereas later expanders leaned CD4+.

The 5'RACE method, run with constant-segment primers, produced TCR alpha and TCR beta cDNA libraries (carrying sample barcodes and UMIs). MiXCR was run by TCRdb on the 5' RACE reads, yielding one entry per CDR3 protein. Of 150,000 to 200,000 distinct CDR3 sequences in the sample, 16% were seen once. A note on this clonotype: The antigen is unknown.

The sequence derives from an adult woman who had mild COVID-19 (a few samples of this study predate the infection). Cell type and time point are not known. The sample consisted of PBMCs or a T cell subset sorted from them (not recorded which).

This CDR3 reads CASISGGGDGYTF. Here the CDR3 DNA reads TGTGCCAGCATCTCCGGGGGCGGCGATGGCTACACCTTC. The V gene is TRBV12-3 or TRBV12-4, the J gene TRBJ1-2; D might be TRBD1 (6 bases). Trimming pared 7 bases from V and 6 bases from J, leaving 15 bases between. The CDR3 contains 13 residues.